These T cell receptor beta chains were read from a single sample in a study of blood T cell repertoires in COVID-19. Sequencing was performed with immunoSEQ multiplex PCR; in TCRdb, only in-frame clones are kept and a portion is missing. The sample includes approximately 190,000 clones, 84% of them seen just once. The source material was peripheral blood. These receptors were taken from a woman between 65 and 79 years old with active or convalescent COVID-19. CDR3s include the opening cysteine and the closing phenylalanine or tryptophan. Each record gives: J gene, clone size, D gene, CDR3 length, V gene, CDR3 DNA, CDR3 protein. D genes are given only for firm matches. Where a row states a size, it is once, few, many or the class of an expanded clone; other rows omit it.

>TRBJ2-3|.|.|15|TRBV7-6
TGTGCCAGCAGCTTAAGGTCAGGGAAGACAGATACGCAGTATTTT
CASSLRSGKTDTQYF
>TRBJ1-5|once|.|12|TRBV27
TGTGCCAACTATATGACGGTTCAGCCCCAGCATTTT
CANYMTVQPQHF
>TRBJ2-4|.|.|12|TRBV28
TGTGCCAGCAGTGCTGAAGGGGAAATTCAGTACTTC
CASSAEGEIQYF
>TRBJ2-1|.|.|14|TRBV5-1
TGCGCCAGCAGCTCGACAACTACTAGCAATGAGCAGTTCTTC
CASSSTTTSNEQFF
>TRBJ2-7|.|.|11|TRBV29-1
TGCAGCGGGACGGGACTTCAATTGCAGTACTTC
CSGTGLQLQYF
>TRBJ1-1|few|.|13|TRBV2
TGTGCCAGCAGTTCAAACAGCAACACTGAAGCTTTCTTT
CASSSNSNTEAFF
>TRBJ1-5|.|.|14|TRBV19
TGTGCCAGTAGTAGAACAGGCGGCAATCAGCCCCAGCATTTT
CASSRTGGNQPQHF
>TRBJ2-5|.|.|13|TRBV5-1
TGCGCCAGCAGCTTGGCCACTCAAGAGACCCAGTACTTC
CASSLATQETQYF
>TRBJ2-7|.|.|15|TRBV28
TGTGCCAGCCGAGACCGGGACCGGGGGATTTACGAGCAGTACTTC
CASRDRDRGIYEQYF
>TRBJ1-2|.|.|15|TRBV7-9
TGTGCCAGCAGCTTGGGGAGAGGGGGTAGGGATGGCTACACCTTC
CASSLGRGGRDGYTF
>TRBJ2-3|.|.|17|TRBV14
TGTGCCAGCAGCCAAGATGGTACAGTGTCTAGCACAGATACGCAGTATTTT
CASSQDGTVSSTDTQYF
>TRBJ2-1|.|TRBD2|14|TRBV29-1
TGCAGCGACGCCGGGACTAGCGGGAGTGATGAGCAGTTCTTC
CSDAGTSGSDEQFF
>TRBJ2-7|.|TRBD1|16|TRBV14
TGTGCCAGCAGCCTTACCGGGACAGGGGGCGGTTACGAGCAGTACTTC
CASSLTGTGGGYEQYF
>TRBJ2-2|.|.|12|TRBV10-3
TGTGCCATCAGTCAGGGGACCGGGGAGCTGTTTTTT
CAISQGTGELFF
>TRBJ2-1|.|TRBD2|14|TRBV19
TGTGCCAGTAGTATTCTAGCGGGAGGTCGGGAGCAGTTCTTC
CASSILAGGREQFF
>TRBJ2-2|.|TRBD2|18|TRBV7-2
TGTGCCAGCAGCTCCGGGACTAGCGGGAGCTTATACACCGGGGAGCTGTTTTTT
CASSSGTSGSLYTGELFF